Listed below are T cell receptor beta chains from one sample, sequenced in a study of blood T cell repertoires in COVID-19. The repertoire was sequenced with immunoSEQ multiplex PCR; TCRdb's copy has only in-frame clones and lacks some. Here the sample spans over 200,000 clones, 80% to 90% being singletons. Material: PBMCs or T cells enriched from blood (not recorded which). Every receptor here comes from a young man who had recovered from COVID-19. CDR3s include the opening cysteine and the closing phenylalanine or tryptophan. D genes are given only for firm matches. The size of a clone is reported for some rows only, either as once, few or many, or as a class for expanded clones.

j_call d_call clone_size v_call cdr3_nt cdr3_aa
TRBJ1-3 TRBD1 few TRBV5-1 TGCGCCAGCAGTGACCTCGGGACAGCTGGAAACACCATATATTTT CASSDLGTAGNTIYF
TRBJ1-4 TRBD1 NA TRBV6-5 TGTGCCAGCAGATATACAGGGGGCGAGAGTGAAAAACTGTTTTTT CASRYTGGESEKLFF
TRBJ1-2 TRBD1 few TRBV5-4 TGTGCCAGCAGCTTGGTGCCAGGGGGAAGGCATGGCTACACCTTC CASSLVPGGRHGYTF
TRBJ1-1 TRBD1 NA TRBV5-6 TGTGCCAGCAGCCCTGGGACAGGGGGCCTGAGGACTGAAGCTTTCTTT CASSPGTGGLRTEAFF
TRBJ2-5 NA once TRBV6-5 TGTGCCAGCACAAGACAGGACCAAGAGACCCAGTACTTC CASTRQDQETQYF
TRBJ2-5 NA NA TRBV7-3 TGTGCCAGCAGCTTAGGAGGGTGGGAGACCCAGTACTTC CASSLGGWETQYF
TRBJ2-7 NA NA TRBV30 TGTGCCTGGAGTACCCCCAGGTGGGCCACCTACGAGCAGTACTTC CAWSTPRWATYEQYF
TRBJ2-3 TRBD2 once TRBV3-1/TRBV3-2 TGTGCCAGCAGCGACGGACTAGCGGGGGGGCAAGATACGCAGTATTTT CASSDGLAGGQDTQYF
TRBJ1-4 NA NA TRBV27 TGTGCCAGCAGTTTAGAGGGACCAGTGAGGGGAGGAGAAAAACTGTTTTTT CASSLEGPVRGGEKLFF
TRBJ2-7 NA NA TRBV5-4 TGTGCCAGCAGCTTCGGAGGGGAAGGTTCCTACGAGCAGTACTTC CASSFGGEGSYEQYF
TRBJ1-4 NA NA TRBV7-9 TGTGCCAGCAGCTTAGAGGGGGAAGTAGCAACTAATGAAAAACTGTTTTTT CASSLEGEVATNEKLFF
TRBJ1-1 NA few TRBV11-3 TGTGCCAGCAGCTTAGATCAGGCAGGTATGAACACTGAAGCTTTCTTT CASSLDQAGMNTEAFF
TRBJ1-1 NA NA TRBV19 TGTGCCAGTAGTATTTTTTTCAGGGTCAAAAACACTGAAGCTTTCTTT CASSIFFRVKNTEAFF
TRBJ2-7 NA NA TRBV15 TGTGCCACCAGCAGAGAGGTGAGCGATTCATCCTACGAGCAGTACTTC CATSREVSDSSYEQYF
TRBJ2-1 TRBD2 NA TRBV24-1 TGTGCCACCAGTGGAGTCCGGACTAGCGGGGGGAACAATGAGCAGTTCTTC CATSGVRTSGGNNEQFF
TRBJ1-2 NA few TRBV28 TGTGCCAGCAGTTTAACAGGGATAGTCTATGGCTACACCTTC CASSLTGIVYGYTF
TRBJ1-2 NA NA TRBV5-1 TGCGCCAGCAGCTTGAGGTCTGGCCCTAGATCCGGTTATGGCTACACCTTC CASSLRSGPRSGYGYTF
TRBJ1-1 TRBD1 NA TRBV19 TGTGCCAGTAGTCCCGGGACAGGCCGCTCTGAAGCTTTCTTT CASSPGTGRSEAFF
TRBJ2-2 TRBD1 once TRBV7-6 TGTGCCAGCAGATTACTGGCCGTTGGGCAGGGGGCCGTCGGGGAGCTGTTTTTT CASRLLAVGQGAVGELFF
TRBJ1-6 NA NA TRBV27 TGTGCCAGCAGTCCGGTCTATAATTCACCCCTCCACTTT CASSPVYNSPLHF
TRBJ2-2 TRBD2 NA TRBV11-3 TGTGCCAGCAGCTTAGGCAGATCGGGACTAGCGGTACCGAACACCGGGGAGCTGTTTTTT CASSLGRSGLAVPNTGELFF
TRBJ1-4 TRBD1 NA TRBV9 TGTGCCAGCAGCGCCGGGACAGGGAGGTTGGGCACTAATGAAAAACTGTTTTTT CASSAGTGRLGTNEKLFF